The 14 T cell receptor beta chains listed next were all sequenced from one sample in a study of blood T cell repertoires in COVID-19. Profiled with immunoSEQ multiplex PCR; TCRdb holds only in-frame clones, not every one. The sample records about 49,000 clones, around 85% being singletons. The sample consisted of peripheral blood. The receptors were gathered from a human donor in a cohort sampled during active COVID-19.

The chain uses TRBV28 and TRBJ1-1, with D maybe TRBD1 (6 bases). Trimming pared 5 bases from V and 2 bases from J, leaving 15 bases between. CDR1 is MDHEN and CDR2 is SYDVKM in the germline V gene. CDR3 size: 15 residues. DNA for the CDR3: TGTGCCAGCAGTCCCCCTCCGGGACAAAACACTGAAGCTTTCTTT. Translated, it gives CASSPPPGQNTEAFF.

V gene TRBV5-1 combines with J gene TRBJ2-5, with 7 bases that match TRBD2. The V segment lost 0 bases and the J segment 5 bases; nucleotides outside the gene matches: 7. The CDR3 is 15 residues long. Germline V gene data show CDR1 as SGHRS and CDR2 as YFSETQ. CDR3 in DNA: TGCGCCAGCAGCTTGGTAGGCGGGAGAGACGAGACCCAGTACTTC. Translation: CASSLVGGRDETQYF.

The chain uses TRBV15 and TRBJ2-7, with TRBD2 identical over 10 bases. Germline V gene lookup returns CDR1 LNHNV and CDR2 YYDKDF (reference sequence). V gave up 1 base and J gave up 8 bases; unmatched junction bases: 11. The CDR3 is 16 amino acids. CDR3 protein: CATSRVSAGAGGQQYF. DNA of the CDR3: TGTGCCACCAGCAGAGTCAGTGCGGGAGCGGGGGGGCAGCAGTACTTC.

This clone turned up a few times. The rearrangement uses TRBV3-1 (or the pseudogene TRBV3-2) and TRBJ1-5; D is uncertain. Per the germline V gene, CDR1 is LGHDT and CDR2 is YNNKEL (reference sequence). The CDR3 sequence is 13 residues long. Between the trimmed V and J ends, which lost 0 bases and 6 bases, there was a span of 6 bases. The CDR3 loop is CASSQDMRQPQHF. In DNA form, the CDR3 reads TGTGCCAGCAGCCAAGACATGCGTCAGCCCCAGCATTTT.

This clone turned up a few times. This sequence joins TRBV4-1 and TRBJ1-2; 11 nucleotides align to TRBD1. The CDR3 has 15 residues. The J segment lost 5 bases and the V segment lost 0 bases, leaving 2 bases of the junction unmatched. Per the germline V gene, CDR1 is MGHRA and CDR2 is YSYEKL. The CDR3 loop reads CASSQEGTGGYGYTF. CDR3 in DNA: TGCGCCAGCAGCCAAGAGGGGACAGGGGGGTATGGCTACACCTTC.

This sequence joins TRBV14 and TRBJ2-7, with a tentative D call TRBD1 (6 bases). CDR1 and CDR2 (germline): SGHDN, FVKESK. V lost 0 bases, J lost 6 bases, and 15 bases lay in between. CDR3 length equals 15 residues. The CDR3 is CASSQERGVRGEQYF. The CDR3 nucleotides read TGTGCCAGCAGCCAAGAAAGAGGGGTCAGGGGCGAGCAGTACTTC.

The chain has TRBV18 and TRBJ2-1; possible D gene TRBD2, 5 bases. This CDR3 has 13 amino acids. The V end was cut by 0 bases, the J end by 7 bases, with 7 bases between. In germline, CDR1 is KGHSH, CDR2 LQKENI. This chain's CDR3 is CASSPPTGNEQFF. CDR3 DNA sequence: TGTGCCAGCTCACCACCGACGGGGAATGAGCAGTTCTTC.

J is TRBJ2-3 and V is TRBV5-1; TRBD1 aligns across 11 bases. Trimming at V came to 2 bases and at J to 4 bases, leaving 6 bases not matched to a gene. Germline V CDR1 and CDR2: SGHRS, YFSETQ. This CDR3 has 16 amino acids. CDR3 sequence reads: CASSFGQGARSDTQYF. The DNA for the CDR3 is TGCGCCAGCAGCTTTGGACAGGGGGCGCGATCAGATACGCAGTATTTT.

In this sample, this clone turned up a few times. The chain uses TRBV7-2 and TRBJ2-7; possibly TRBD1 for D (6 bases). CDR1 and CDR2 from the germline V gene are SGHTA and FQGNSA. This CDR3 spans 15 amino acids. The V end lost 2 bases, the J end lost 3 bases, and 14 bases lay between the germline ends. The CDR3 DNA follows: TGTGCCAGCAGCTTAATGGCAGGGGCTTTCTACGAGCAGTACTTC. This gives the protein CASSLMAGAFYEQYF.

CDR3 amino acids: CASSYFGGNQPQHF. The CDR3 coding sequence is TGTGCCAGCAGTTACTTCGGGGGGAATCAGCCCCAGCATTTT. V gene TRBV6-2 or TRBV6-3 combines with J gene TRBJ1-5; D is perhaps TRBD1 (5 bases). The CDR3 is made up of 14 amino acids. Germline lookup yields CDR1 MNHEY and CDR2 SVGEGT. Trimming took 1 base from V and 4 from J, leaving 8 bases between them.

The rearrangement links TRBV6-2 or TRBV6-3 to TRBJ2-7, with D perhaps matching TRBD1 (7 bases). CDR1 and CDR2 from the germline V gene are MNHEY and SVGEGT. The CDR3 runs 15 residues. The V and J ends lost 6 bases and 3 bases respectively, with 18 bases between them. The CDR3 bases are TGTGCCAGCAGCCGAGGACAGGAGGGGGGCTACGAGCAGTACTTC. This codes for CASSRGQEGGYEQYF.

The chain recombines TRBV6-2 or TRBV6-3 with TRBJ1-4, with 9 nucleotides matching TRBD1. V trimming: 5 bases; J trimming: 4 bases; junction bases outside the gene matches: 5. The CDR3 extends over 15 amino acids. Looked up from germline, CDR1 is MNHEY and CDR2 is SVGEGT. In DNA, the CDR3 is TGTGCCAGCAGTCTGCCGGGACAGGGTAATGAAAAACTGTTTTTT. Amino acids: CASSLPGQGNEKLFF.

This clone has more than one count but fewer than ten. The rearrangement links TRBV2 to TRBJ2-7; 8 bases fit TRBD1. The CDR3 has 15 residues. Trimming took 2 bases from V and 3 from J; bases not matched to a gene: 6. Germline values: CDR1 SNHLY, CDR2 FYNNEI. The CDR3 loop reads CASSEIPGGNYEQYF. The CDR3 DNA reads TGTGCCAGCAGTGAAATTCCAGGGGGCAACTACGAGCAGTACTTC.

The chain joins TRBV11-2 to TRBJ2-5; D unresolved. In germline, CDR1 is SGHAT, CDR2 FQNNGV. The CDR3 consists of 14 residues. V lost 1 base to trimming and J lost 5 bases, with 11 bases between them. CDR3 loop: CASSLGRTYETQYF. As DNA, the CDR3 is TGTGCCAGCAGCTTAGGCCGTACATATGAGACCCAGTACTTC.